The 10 T cell receptor beta chains in this list originate from one sample, sequenced in a study of patients and donors after allogeneic stem cell transplantation. Using its own MiXCR run on the RT-PCR reads, TCRdb lists one record per CDR3 protein. Of hundreds of thousands of distinct CDR3 sequences detected, about a sixth appear once; the ten largest clones hold less than 8.5%. Sequenced: blood, either unsorted or a sorted T cell fraction (not recorded which). The receptors here all came from a human donor who was either an allogeneic HSCT recipient or a stem cell or donor lymphocyte infusion donor (not recorded which). It is not recorded whose cells these are; they may come from a transplant donor.

This chain joins TRBV6-2 or TRBV6-3 and TRBJ1-5; D is unclear. There are 15 residues in the CDR3. V dropped 7 bases and J dropped 3 bases, with 16 bases sitting between them. From germline, CDR1 is MNHEY and CDR2 SVGEGT. The CDR3 region is CASNLEGRLNQPQHF. Written as DNA, the CDR3 is TGTGCCAGCAATCTAGAAGGGCGGCTCAATCAGCCCCAGCATTTT.

This clonotype was picked up a small number of times. V is TRBV4-3 and J is TRBJ2-2; no clear D. The germline gives CDR1 LGHNA, CDR2 YSLEER. V lost 0 bases and J 3 bases, leaving 8 bases between the germline ends. This CDR3 has 15 residues. In DNA form, the CDR3 reads TGCGCCAGCAGCCAAGAAGCAGCCGACACCGGGGAGCTGTTTTTT. This encodes CASSQEAADTGELFF.

The V and J genes are TRBV6-1 and TRBJ1-3; no reliable D call. Trimming took off 0 bases at V and 8 bases at J, with 5 bases between the two ends. The length of the CDR3 is 12 residues. The germline V gene has CDR1 MNHNS and CDR2 SASEGT. The CDR3 DNA sequence: TGTGCCAGCAGTGAAGCTGGGGACACCATATATTTT. Amino acid sequence: CASSEAGDTIYF.

Many counts were recorded for this clonotype. The chain uses TRBV12-3 or TRBV12-4 and TRBJ2-3; no firm D call. This CDR3 has 8 residues. V lost 11 bases and J lost 14, with 11 bases in between. CDR3 region: CAHFWGYF. The CDR3 DNA follows: TGTGCCCACTTTTGGGGGTATTTT.

Here the CDR3 reads CASRDSSSYNEQFF. The DNA of the CDR3 is TGTGCCAGCCGGGACAGCAGCTCCTACAATGAGCAGTTCTTC. This sequence joins TRBV19 and TRBJ2-1, with 7 nucleotides matching TRBD1. This CDR3 spans 14 amino acids. CDR1 and CDR2 (germline): LNHDA, SQIVND (reference sequence). V was clipped by 9 bases and J by 0 bases; unmatched bases: 5. The full variable domain, completed using reference TRBV19 and TRBJ2-1, is DGGITQSPKYLFRKEGQNVTLSCEQNLNHDAMYWYRQDPGQGLRLIYYSQIVNDFQKGDIAEGYSVSREKKESFPLTVTSAQKNPTAFYLCASRDSSSYNEQFFGPGTRLTVL.

This clonotype occurred a few times. The J gene is TRBJ2-5, the V gene TRBV6-1; 11 nucleotides agree with TRBD1. The CDR3 sequence is 14 residues long. J was trimmed by 5 bases and V by 4 bases; bases with no gene match: 3. The germline V gene has CDR1 MNHNS and CDR2 SASEGT. DNA of the CDR3: TGTGCCAGCAGTGGGGACAGGGGGACGGAGACCCAGTACTTC. This gives the protein CASSGDRGTETQYF.

The chain recombines TRBV28 with TRBJ2-7, with 9 nucleotides matching TRBD1. With 8 bases clipped from V and 5 bases from J, the junction kept 10 bases outside the gene matches. The CDR3 totals 14 residues. Looked up from germline, CDR1 is MDHEN and CDR2 is SYDVKM. The CDR3 DNA reads as TGTGCCAGCTTCCCGGTGACAGGGGGTGACGAGCAGTACTTC. It yields the protein CASFPVTGGDEQYF.

The sample holds many counts of this clonotype. The rearrangement uses TRBV7-2 and TRBJ1-2; D is undetermined. CDR1 SGHTA and CDR2 FQGNSA come from the germline V gene. This CDR3 is 15 amino acids long. Trimming removed 0 bases from V and 3 bases from J, with 11 bases in between. The CDR3 sequence: CASSLATGDYYGYTF. As DNA, the CDR3 is TGTGCCAGCAGCTTAGCGACCGGGGATTACTATGGCTACACCTTC. Full variable domain (outside the CDR3, taken from reference TRBV7-2 and TRBJ1-2): GAGVSQSPSNKVTEKGKDVELRCDPISGHTALYWYRQSLGQGLEFLIYFQGNSAPDKSGLPSDRFSAERTGGSVSTLTIQRTQQEDSAVYLCASSLATGDYYGYTFGSGTRLTVV.

This clonotype was observed a handful of times. The chain combines TRBV24-1 with TRBJ2-7; unclear D gene. Germline loops: CDR1 KGHDR, CDR2 SFDVKD. The CDR3 is 16 residues long. V dropped 4 bases and J dropped 3 bases, with 18 bases sitting between them. Here the CDR3 reads CATSDHKDGNYYEQYF. CDR3 bases: TGTGCCACCAGTGACCACAAGGACGGAAACTACTACGAGCAGTACTTC.

This clonotype was detected a few times. This chain's CDR3 is CASSLVTQSNTEAFF. CDR3 DNA sequence: TGTGCCAGCAGCTTAGTGACCCAGAGTAACACTGAAGCTTTCTTT. The chain combines TRBV7-9 with TRBJ1-1, with D hard to call. Germline V gene sequence: CDR1 SEHNR, CDR2 FQNEAQ (reference sequence). This CDR3 region has 15 residues. Trimming removed 1 base from V and 2 bases from J, with 11 bases in between.